This is a list of T cell receptor beta chains from one sample in a study of control samples from healthy donors and cancer patients. Only in-frame clones appear in the TCRdb table, and some are missing; sequencing was by immunoSEQ multiplex PCR. The sample has tens of thousands of clones; 95% to 97% are singletons. The sample comprised blood. These receptors originate from a woman aged 25 to 45 in good health. CDR3s include the opening cysteine and the closing phenylalanine or tryptophan. The order of the fields is clone size, J gene, V gene, D gene, CDR3 DNA, CDR3 protein. D genes are given only for firm matches. Some rows have no size entry. The others give once, few or many, or a class for an expanded clone.

NA | TRBJ2-7 | TRBV27 | NA | TGTGCCAGCCGCATCACAGGGTCCTATTACGAGCAGTACTTC | CASRITGSYYEQYF
NA | TRBJ2-5 | TRBV5-6 | NA | TGTGCCAGCAGCTCGGAGAACGGACGGCCAGAGACCCAGTACTTC | CASSSENGRPETQYF
NA | TRBJ2-3 | TRBV5-1 | TRBD2 | TGCGCCAGCAGCTTAGGACTAGCGGGAGGGCGAGGCACAGATACGCAGTATTTT | CASSLGLAGGRGTDTQYF
NA | TRBJ2-7 | TRBV28 | NA | TGTGCCAGCAGTTTATCTCCGACCTACGAGCAGTACTTC | CASSLSPTYEQYF
NA | TRBJ2-1 | TRBV9 | TRBD2 | TGTGCCAGCAGCGCGGCCCCCAGCGGGAGAGCATACAATGAGCAGTTCTTC | CASSAAPSGRAYNEQFF
NA | TRBJ2-7 | TRBV20-1 | NA | TGCAGTGCTAGGGACAGCTACGAGCAGTACTTC | CSARDSYEQYF
NA | TRBJ1-4 | TRBV6-5 | NA | TGTGCCAGCAGGAGGGTGCCAACTAATGAAAAACTGTTTTTT | CASRRVPTNEKLFF
NA | TRBJ2-1 | TRBV9 | NA | TGTGCCAGCAGCCCCTGGGGGGAAGACAATGAGCAGTTCTTC | CASSPWGEDNEQFF
NA | TRBJ2-3 | TRBV7-3 | NA | TGTGCCAGCAGCCTCTCTAGCGCAAGCACAGATACGCAGTATTTT | CASSLSSASTDTQYF
NA | TRBJ2-1 | TRBV2 | NA | TGTGCCAGCAGTGACCAACAGCCACCTACAAATGAGCAGTTCTTC | CASSDQQPPTNEQFF
NA | TRBJ2-2 | TRBV30 | NA | TGTGCCTGGAGCCCGATCCGACAGGACACCGGGGAGCTGTTTTTT | CAWSPIRQDTGELFF
NA | TRBJ2-3 | TRBV4-1 | TRBD2 | TGCGCCAGCAGCCAATCCCTAGCGGGGAGTACAGATACGCAGTATTTT | CASSQSLAGSTDTQYF
NA | TRBJ1-5 | TRBV19 | NA | TGTGCCAGTAGAACCACGGCCATTAGCAATCAGCCCCAGCATTTT | CASRTTAISNQPQHF
NA | TRBJ2-3 | TRBV20-1 | NA | TGCAGTGCTACCCGCGATACGCAGTATTTT | CSATRDTQYF
NA | TRBJ2-5 | TRBV7-2 | NA | TGTGCCAGCAGCTTTGAAGTTTTAGAGACCCAGTACTTC | CASSFEVLETQYF
NA | TRBJ2-2 | TRBV24-1 | TRBD1 | TGTGCCACCAATCCGGGACAGTGGACCGGGGAGCTGTTTTTT | CATNPGQWTGELFF
NA | TRBJ1-1 | TRBV2 | NA | TGTGCCAGCAGTAACAGGGAGAACATTGAAGCTTTCTTT | CASSNRENIEAFF
NA | TRBJ1-2 | TRBV27 | NA | TGTGCCAGCAGTTCAAGAAATCCGGGTCAGTTCTATGGCTACACCTTC | CASSSRNPGQFYGYTF
NA | TRBJ2-5 | TRBV28 | TRBD2 | TGTGCCAGCAGGGGAGGGGAGACCCAGTACTTC | CASRGGETQYF
NA | TRBJ1-5 | TRBV28 | NA | TGTGCCAGCACCGGGGACCAGAATCAGCCCCAGCATTTT | CASTGDQNQPQHF
NA | TRBJ2-7 | TRBV27 | TRBD2 | TGTGCCAGCAGTTCACTAGGAGCGGGAGGGCCCAACGAGCAGTACTTC | CASSSLGAGGPNEQYF
NA | TRBJ2-5 | TRBV6-4 | TRBD2 | TGTGCCAGCAGAGCGGGAGGGCCGTTAGAGACCCAGTACTTC | CASRAGGPLETQYF
NA | TRBJ1-6 | TRBV11-2 | NA | TGTGCCAGCAGCTTTTCAACCGCCAATTCACCCCTCCACTTT | CASSFSTANSPLHF
NA | TRBJ1-2 | TRBV3-1/TRBV3-2 | TRBD1 | TGTGCCAGCAGCCATAGAACAGGGGAGGGCTACACCTTC | CASSHRTGEGYTF
NA | TRBJ2-2 | TRBV10-3 | TRBD1 | TGTGCCATTCGTACCGACAGGGAGAAGACCGGGGAGCTGTTTTTT | CAIRTDREKTGELFF
NA | TRBJ2-3 | TRBV6-5 | TRBD2 | TGTGCCAGCCATGGACTAGTAGGGACAGATACGCAGTATTTT | CASHGLVGTDTQYF
once | TRBJ2-7 | TRBV5-4 | TRBD1 | TGTGCCAGCAGCCAGACAGGGGGACGGCAGTACTTC | CASSQTGGRQYF
NA | TRBJ2-5 | TRBV2 | NA | TGTGCCAGCAGTGAAGCGACGGGATTCACTCCCACAAGAGAGACCCAGTACTTC | CASSEATGFTPTRETQYF
NA | TRBJ2-1 | TRBV9 | NA | TGTGCCAGCAGCTTCCGGGACCTCGGGGCCAATGAGCAGTTCTTC | CASSFRDLGANEQFF
NA | TRBJ2-1 | TRBV6-1 | TRBD2 | TGTGCCAGCAGTGAAGGGGCTAGCGGGAGCAATGAGCAGTTCTTC | CASSEGASGSNEQFF
NA | TRBJ2-7 | TRBV19 | NA | TGTGCCAGTAATAGAAACAGTGGCGGCGGGAACATCCAGGAGCAGTACTTC | CASNRNSGGGNIQEQYF
NA | TRBJ2-7 | TRBV7-3 | NA | TGTGCCAGCAGCTTAACTTCCACCGACAGGCCCTACGAGCAGTACTTC | CASSLTSTDRPYEQYF
NA | TRBJ2-1 | TRBV5-1 | TRBD2 | TGCGCCAGCAGCCAGAGACGAGCGGGAATCTTTGTAAATGAGCAGTTCTTC | CASSQRRAGIFVNEQFF
NA | TRBJ1-5 | TRBV5-6 | NA | TGTGCCAGCAGCTCCCCGGGGGGGAAGGGGTGGCAGCCCCAGCATTTT | CASSSPGGKGWQPQHF